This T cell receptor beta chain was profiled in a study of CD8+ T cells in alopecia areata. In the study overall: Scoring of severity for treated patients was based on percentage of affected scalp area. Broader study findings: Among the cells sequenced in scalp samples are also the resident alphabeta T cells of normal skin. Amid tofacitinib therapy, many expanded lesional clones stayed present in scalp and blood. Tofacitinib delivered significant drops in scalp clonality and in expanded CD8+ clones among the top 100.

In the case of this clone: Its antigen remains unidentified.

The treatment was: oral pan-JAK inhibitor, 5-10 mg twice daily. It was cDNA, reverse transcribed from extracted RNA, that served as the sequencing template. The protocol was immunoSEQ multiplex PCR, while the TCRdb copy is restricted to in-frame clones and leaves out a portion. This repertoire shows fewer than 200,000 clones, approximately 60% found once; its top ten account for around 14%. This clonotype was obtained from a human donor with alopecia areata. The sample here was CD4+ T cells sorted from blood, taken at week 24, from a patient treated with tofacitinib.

This chain's CDR3 is CASSLDRNEQFF. The CDR3 region has the DNA TGTGCCAGCAGCTTGGATAGGAATGAGCAGTTCTTC. The chain recombines TRBV5-4 with TRBJ2-1; D ambiguous. The length of the CDR3 is 12 residues. Germline CDR1 reads SGHNT; CDR2 reads YYREEE (reference sequence). The V and J ends lost 0 bases and 7 bases respectively, with 5 bases between them.